What follows are 13 T cell receptor beta chains derived from one specimen sequenced in a study of early T cells in non-severe SARS-CoV-2 infection. From the 5' RACE reads, TCRdb called clonotypes with MiXCR, one entry per CDR3 protein. The sample yields tens of thousands of distinct CDR3 sequences, 7% to 8% seen once. The source material was whole blood. The source is an adult who was a healthcare worker with PCR-confirmed SARS-CoV-2 infection or an uninfected control (not recorded which).

This clonotype has just a few counts. The genes are TRBV7-3 and TRBJ2-3; D might be TRBD1 or TRBD2, each matching 6 bases. Germline V gene sequence: CDR1 SGHTA, CDR2 FQGTGA. The CDR3 length is 14 residues. V lost 3 bases to trimming and J lost 3 bases, with 10 bases between them. The CDR3 DNA reads as TGTGCCAGCAGCTTCGGGGGCTGGACAGATACGCAGTATTTT. Translated: CASSFGGWTDTQYF.

For this clonotype: One end of the junction does not line up with germline, which may come from a read error. The chain is built from TRBV28 and TRBJ2-6; TRBD2 might be the D (5 bases). The CDR3 has 16 amino acids. The germline gives CDR1 MDHEN, CDR2 SYDVKM. The CDR3 spells CASGFVAGPGANVLTF. In nucleotides, the CDR3 is TGTGCCAGCGGTTTTGTGGCGGGCCCTGGGGCCAACGTCCTGACTTTC.

The chain employs TRBV6-2 or TRBV6-3 and TRBJ2-7; TRBD2 aligns across 13 bases. Germline CDR1 reads MNHEY; CDR2 reads SVGEGT. The CDR3 runs to 22 residues. V lost 5 bases to trimming and J lost 0 bases; unmatched junction nucleotides: 22. CDR3 region: CASSRSGLAGALYSHSSYEQYF. In DNA form, the CDR3 reads TGTGCCAGCAGTCGCTCCGGACTAGCGGGGGCCCTATATTCCCACAGCTCCTACGAGCAGTACTTC.

The chain uses TRBV11-2 and TRBJ2-2; possible D gene TRBD2, 5 bases. The ends were cut back, 1 base at V and 0 bases at J, with 9 bases in the middle. Germline V gene data show CDR1 as SGHAT and CDR2 as FQNNGV. This CDR3 has 16 amino acids. The CDR3 here is CASSLVRTANTGELFF. The CDR3 DNA reads TGTGCCAGCAGCTTAGTCCGGACTGCGAACACCGGGGAGCTGTTTTTT.

This clonotype was picked up a small number of times. The chain joins TRBV27 to TRBJ2-2; D is unresolved. Germline lookup yields CDR1 MNHEY and CDR2 SMNVEV (reference sequence). This CDR3 has 17 amino acids. V dropped 2 bases and J dropped 0 bases, with 13 bases sitting between them. The CDR3 sequence is CASSLVEQKSNTGELFF. The DNA of the CDR3 is TGTGCCAGCAGTTTAGTAGAACAGAAATCGAACACCGGGGAGCTGTTTTTT.

This clonotype was observed a handful of times. CDR3 coding DNA: TGTGCCTGGACCAAAGTCCTAGGCTTAGGACAGTATTTT. This gives the protein CAWTKVLGLGQYF. This rearrangement joins TRBV30 to TRBJ2-3; D uncertain. With 4 bases removed from V and 12 bases from J, the gap between germline ends came to 20 bases. The CDR3 covers 13 residues. The germline gives CDR1 GTSNPN, CDR2 SVGIG (reference sequence).

V gene TRBV7-6 combines with J gene TRBJ2-7, with D perhaps TRBD2 (5 bases). This CDR3 comprises 12 residues. The germline V gene encodes CDR1 SGHVS and CDR2 FNYEAQ. V lost 5 bases to trimming and J lost 5 bases, with 10 bases between them. The CDR3 nucleotides read TGTGCCAGCAGCCTCGGGATTGACGAGCAGTACTTC. Its protein product is CASSLGIDEQYF.

As for this clonotype: A much larger clone sits a single nucleotide away, making a read error possible. The chain carries TRBV7-8 and TRBJ2-1; 7 bases agree with TRBD2. Trimming removed 7 bases from V and 6 bases from J; junction bases left unmatched: 15. The CDR3 sequence is 16 residues long. In germline, CDR1 is SGHVS, CDR2 FQNEAQ. The CDR3 bases are TGTGCCAGCAACCGAAAGGGAGGGACTGTATCCAATGAGCAGTTCTTC. It specifies CASNRKGGTVSNEQFF.

In this sample, this clonotype turned up many times. This chain joins TRBV7-6 and TRBJ2-1, with a weak D call TRBD2 (6 bases). V lost 2 bases and J 3 bases, leaving 17 bases between the germline ends. The CDR3 contains 17 residues. The germline V gene has CDR1 SGHVS and CDR2 FNYEAQ. CDR3 DNA: TGTGCCAGCAGCTTACCGACCCTGACTAGACTCTACAATGAGCAGTTCTTC. Amino acids: CASSLPTLTRLYNEQFF. Looking up the rest from reference TRBV7-6 and TRBJ2-1 gives the full variable domain: GAGVSQSPRYKVTKRGQDVALRCDPISGHVSLYWYRQALGQGPEFLTYFNYEAQQDKSGLPNDRFSAERPEGSISTLTIQRTEQRDSAMYRCASSLPTLTRLYNEQFFGPGTRLTVL.

V gene TRBV7-9 combines with J gene TRBJ1-1; 8 bases align to TRBD1. The CDR3 contains 15 residues. Germline loops: CDR1 SEHNR, CDR2 FQNEAQ (reference sequence). J lost 3 bases, V lost 2 bases, and 5 bases had no gene match. CDR3 in DNA: TGTGCCAGCAGCTTACAGGGGGCATGGGACACTGAAGCTTTCTTT. Encoded protein: CASSLQGAWDTEAFF.

The chain combines TRBV7-2 with TRBJ1-1, with TRBD1 as a possible D gene (5 bases). Trimming shortened V by 7 bases and J by 3 bases, and 18 bases separated the two germline ends. The CDR3 sequence is 15 residues long. Germline-derived CDR1 and CDR2 are SGHTA and FQGNSA. CDR3 protein: CASTRRGGADTEAFF. DNA for the CDR3: TGTGCCAGCACCCGCCGGGGAGGGGCGGACACTGAAGCTTTCTTT.

This clonotype was recorded at least ten times. V usage is TRBV20-1 and J usage is TRBJ2-7; unclear D gene. V was shortened by 3 bases and J by 6 bases, with 12 bases between the two germline ends. CDR1 and CDR2 (germline): DFQATT, SNEGSKA (reference sequence). This CDR3 contains 12 residues. The CDR3 DNA reads TGCAGTGCTAGTGACGACGGTAGCGAGCAGTACTTC. This codes for CSASDDGSEQYF.

This sequence joins TRBV20-1 and TRBJ1-5, with TRBD1 matching over 8 bases. V lost 3 bases, J lost 3 bases, and 7 bases stayed unmatched. The CDR3 sequence is 15 residues long. Germline assignment: CDR1 DFQATT and CDR2 SNEGSKA (reference sequence). This chain's CDR3 is CSARVSGQVNQPQHF. The CDR3 nucleotides read TGCAGTGCTAGGGTCTCGGGACAGGTCAATCAGCCCCAGCATTTT.